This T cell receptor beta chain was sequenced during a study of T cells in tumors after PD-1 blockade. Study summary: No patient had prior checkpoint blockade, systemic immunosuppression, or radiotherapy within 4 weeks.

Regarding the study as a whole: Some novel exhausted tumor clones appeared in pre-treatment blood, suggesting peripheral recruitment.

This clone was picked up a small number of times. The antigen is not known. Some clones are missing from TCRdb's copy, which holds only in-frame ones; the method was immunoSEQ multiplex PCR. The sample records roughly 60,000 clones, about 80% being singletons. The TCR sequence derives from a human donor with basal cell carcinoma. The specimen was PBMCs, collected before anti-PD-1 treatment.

The CDR3 coding sequence is TGTGCCAGCAGCCCCCGAGGGACCAGGGATTCACCCCTCCACTTT. Amino acid sequence: CASSPRGTRDSPLHF. The chain has TRBV3-1 (or the pseudogene TRBV3-2) and TRBJ1-6, with D maybe TRBD1 (5 bases). V was cut by 4 bases and J by 8 bases, with 15 bases left in between. Germline assignment: CDR1 LGHDT and CDR2 YNNKEL (reference sequence). The CDR3 is made up of 15 amino acids.